The 10 T cell receptor beta chains below come from one sample, sequenced in a study of cytomegalovirus exposure and HLA in healthy donors. 13 Jbeta primers and 60 Vbeta primers were used for the PCR. The method was immunoSEQ multiplex PCR; TCRdb's version includes in-frame clones alone and lacks a portion of them. The sample has nearly 35,000 clones; the top ten hold about 3.6%. The sample consisted of PBMCs. Receptor source: a woman aged 35 to 49 in good health and CMV-seropositive.

J is TRBJ2-3 and V is TRBV7-2, with D hard to call. Per germline, CDR1 SGHTA and CDR2 FQGNSA. Trimming removed 1 base at V and 1 base at J, with 9 bases between. The CDR3 is 15 amino acids. This CDR3 is CASSLGGGRTDTQYF. CDR3 DNA: TGTGCCAGCAGCTTAGGCGGCGGCCGCACAGATACGCAGTATTTT.

The CDR3 spells CAISPGTGREQYF. The CDR3 DNA reads TGTGCCATCAGTCCCGGGACAGGCAGAGAGCAGTACTTC. The rearrangement joins TRBV10-3 to TRBJ2-7; 8 bases are a match to TRBD1. The ends lost 5 bases at V and 7 bases at J; junction bases unmatched: 7. This CDR3 comprises 13 residues. Germline loops: CDR1 ENHRY, CDR2 SYGVKD.

V usage is TRBV6-6 and J usage is TRBJ2-1; TRBD1 is a possible D gene (6 bases). Per the germline V gene, CDR1 is MNHNY and CDR2 is SVGAGI (reference sequence). The CDR3 runs to 15 residues. V gave up 6 bases and J gave up 1 base, with 13 bases separating them. The CDR3, as DNA: TGTGCCAGCAGAAGGGACACCACTTCCTACAATGAGCAGTTCTTC. The encoded protein is CASRRDTTSYNEQFF.

This sequence joins TRBV5-6 and TRBJ1-5; 11 nucleotides agree with TRBD1. The CDR3 consists of 16 residues. V shed 4 bases and J 4 bases; nucleotides not matched to a gene: 7. Germline V gives CDR1 SGHDT, CDR2 YYEEEE. CDR3 DNA: TGTGCCAGCAGCCGTGGGGACAGGGGGTCGAATCAGCCCCAGCATTTT. The encoded protein is CASSRGDRGSNQPQHF. The whole variable domain, filled in from reference TRBV5-6 and TRBJ1-5, reads DAGVTQSPTHLIKTRGQQVTLRCSPKSGHDTVSWYQQALGQGPQFIFQYYEEEERQRGNFPDRFSGHQFPNYSSELNVNALLLGDSALYLCASSRGDRGSNQPQHFGDGTRLSIL.

This chain uses TRBV30 with TRBJ2-1; TRBD2 matches at 7 bases. The CDR3 is 16 amino acids. Trimming took 3 bases from V and 3 from J; bases not matched to a gene: 11. Germline-derived CDR1 and CDR2 are GTSNPN and SVGIG (reference sequence). The CDR3 nucleotides are TGTGCCTGGAGCCCCTGGAGGGAGGGCCTCTACAATGAGCAGTTCTTC. Translating it yields CAWSPWREGLYNEQFF.

V gene TRBV27 combines with J gene TRBJ1-1, with TRBD1 matching over 7 bases. Per the germline V gene, CDR1 is MNHEY and CDR2 is SMNVEV (reference sequence). V dropped 5 bases and J dropped 4; count of bases not matched to a gene: 4. The CDR3 is made up of 13 amino acids. The CDR3 nucleotides are TGTGCCAGCAGTACTACAGGGGCCACTGAAGCTTTCTTT. The encoded protein is CASSTTGATEAFF.

The chain employs TRBV9 and TRBJ2-7; D is ambiguous. V was shortened by 0 bases and J by 6 bases, with 10 bases between the two germline ends. This CDR3 is built from 13 residues. Germline V gene lookup returns CDR1 SGDLS and CDR2 YYNGEE. CDR3 residues: CASSVDPTSEQYF. The CDR3 DNA is TGTGCCAGCAGCGTAGACCCCACCAGCGAGCAGTACTTC.

The chain carries TRBV7-9 and TRBJ2-1; TRBD2 matches at 13 bases. The germline gives CDR1 SEHNR, CDR2 FQNEAQ (reference sequence). This CDR3 is built from 18 residues. V lost 3 bases, J lost 2 bases, and 7 bases stayed unmatched. The CDR3 protein is CASSFRLAGGPPYNEQFF. The DNA for the CDR3 is TGTGCCAGCAGCTTTAGACTAGCGGGAGGTCCGCCCTACAATGAGCAGTTCTTC.

The chain joins TRBV5-1 to TRBJ1-3; tentatively, D is TRBD1 (5 bases). The V end lost 0 bases, the J end lost 9 bases, and 13 bases lay between the germline ends. Germline V gives CDR1 SGHRS, CDR2 YFSETQ. This CDR3 spans 14 amino acids. CDR3 coding DNA: TGCGCCAGCAGCTTGGAGGGCTCGGGGGTCACCATATATTTT. Translation: CASSLEGSGVTIYF.

V is TRBV7-3 and J is TRBJ2-1, with D possibly matching TRBD2 (6 bases). Germline CDR1 reads SGHTA; CDR2 reads FQGTGA. The CDR3 is 14 amino acids. Trimming left V 4 bases short and J 9 bases short, with 16 bases between. CDR3 nucleotides: TGTGCCAGCAGCTCGACTGGGCGGGAAACTGAGCAGTTCTTC. Protein product: CASSSTGRETEQFF.